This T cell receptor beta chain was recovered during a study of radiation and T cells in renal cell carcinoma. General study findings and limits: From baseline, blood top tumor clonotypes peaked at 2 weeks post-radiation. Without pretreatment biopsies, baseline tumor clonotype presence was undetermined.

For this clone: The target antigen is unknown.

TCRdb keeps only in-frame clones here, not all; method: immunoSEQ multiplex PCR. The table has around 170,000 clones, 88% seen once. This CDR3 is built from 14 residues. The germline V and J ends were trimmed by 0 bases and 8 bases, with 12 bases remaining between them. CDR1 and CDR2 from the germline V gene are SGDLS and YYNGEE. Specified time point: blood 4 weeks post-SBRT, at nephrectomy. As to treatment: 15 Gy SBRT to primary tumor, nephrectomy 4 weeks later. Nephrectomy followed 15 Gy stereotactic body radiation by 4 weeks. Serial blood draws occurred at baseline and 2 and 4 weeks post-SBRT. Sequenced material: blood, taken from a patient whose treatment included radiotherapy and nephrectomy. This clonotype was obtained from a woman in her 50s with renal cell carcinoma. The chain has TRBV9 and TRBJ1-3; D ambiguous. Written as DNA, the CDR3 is TGTGCCAGCAGCGTAGGCGTTGAGAGGGACACCATATATTTT. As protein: CASSVGVERDTIYF.